This T cell receptor (beta chain) originates from a study of OX40 agonist ivuxolimab in advanced cancers. CDR1 and CDR2 from the germline V gene are SEHNR and FQNEAQ (reference sequence). Trimming took 4 bases from V and 7 from J, leaving 23 bases between them. The length of the CDR3 is 17 residues. Findings of the study overall: More expanded clones were found, on average, in CD8+ than in CD4+ T cells. A proportion of nonresponders additionally exhibited low normalized T-cell clonal expansion.

Blood sampling was done at baseline, cycle 4 day 1, and cycle 7 day 1. Using immunoSEQ multiplex PCR, the repertoire was profiled, and TCRdb retains in-frame clones only, with some absent. The sample has around 40,000 clones, approximately 80% seen once. In the case of this clone: Its target is unknown.

The receptor comes from an adult with an advanced solid tumor such as melanoma, head and neck, liver or kidney cancer. The sample here was CD4+ or CD8+ T cells sorted from blood, taken in a trial of the OX40 agonist ivuxolimab. The V call is TRBV7-9, the J call TRBJ2-1; D may be TRBD1 (5 bases). The chain's CDR3 is CASSSTQGSLQGNEQFF. The CDR3 DNA reads as TGTGCCAGCAGCTCCACCCAGGGTAGCCTTCAAGGGAATGAGCAGTTCTTC.